This paragraph reports one T cell receptor beta chain. The sample belongs to a study of blood T cell repertoires in COVID-19. About the study: COVID-19 samples, acute and convalescent, were from the United States, Italy and Spain. The analysed material was cDNA or gDNA that came from T cells, B-cell-depleted T cells, or PBMCs.

Profiling relied on immunoSEQ multiplex PCR, and the TCRdb table lists in-frame clones only, not all of them. The table records about 320,000 clones, roughly 85% of them present only once. The germline V gene encodes CDR1 SQVTM and CDR2 ANQGSEA. This CDR3 region has 14 residues. V lost 6 bases and J 1 base, leaving 13 bases between the germline ends. This receptor was taken from a woman aged 30 to 39 who had recovered from COVID-19. This rearrangement joins TRBV29-1 to TRBJ1-5; no definite D call. Input material: PBMCs or T cells enriched from blood (not recorded which). CDR3 region: CSVVYPGSNQPQHF. The CDR3 coding sequence is TGCAGCGTCGTTTACCCGGGGAGCAATCAGCCCCAGCATTTT.